This T cell receptor beta chain was obtained from a study of T cells after yellow fever vaccination. Study observations and caveats: There was a small share of clonotypes that showed up in both the CD4 and CD8 compartments. The secondary response showed a weaker magnitude and a faster peak, day 5 versus 15.

In TCRdb, the 5' RACE reads were re-called with MiXCR into one record per CDR3 protein. The repertoire holds approximately 110,000 distinct CDR3 sequences, roughly 6.7% seen once, with 2% to 3% in the top ten. This clonotype was seen many times. Its antigen is still unknown. The ends were cut back, 6 bases at V and 3 bases at J, with 5 bases in the middle. The CDR3 sequence is 12 residues long. Per the germline V gene, CDR1 is LGHNA and CDR2 is YSLEER. This sequence was found in a man between 18 and 35 years old who received the YFV17D yellow fever vaccine. The genes are TRBV4-3 and TRBJ2-2, with a weak D call TRBD2 (5 bases). The sample consisted of CD4+ T cells sorted from PBMCs, taken approximately 11 days after the first yellow fever vaccination. The CDR3 loop reads CASRDYTGELFF. In nucleotides, the CDR3 is TGCGCCAGCAGGGACTACACCGGGGAGCTGTTTTTT.